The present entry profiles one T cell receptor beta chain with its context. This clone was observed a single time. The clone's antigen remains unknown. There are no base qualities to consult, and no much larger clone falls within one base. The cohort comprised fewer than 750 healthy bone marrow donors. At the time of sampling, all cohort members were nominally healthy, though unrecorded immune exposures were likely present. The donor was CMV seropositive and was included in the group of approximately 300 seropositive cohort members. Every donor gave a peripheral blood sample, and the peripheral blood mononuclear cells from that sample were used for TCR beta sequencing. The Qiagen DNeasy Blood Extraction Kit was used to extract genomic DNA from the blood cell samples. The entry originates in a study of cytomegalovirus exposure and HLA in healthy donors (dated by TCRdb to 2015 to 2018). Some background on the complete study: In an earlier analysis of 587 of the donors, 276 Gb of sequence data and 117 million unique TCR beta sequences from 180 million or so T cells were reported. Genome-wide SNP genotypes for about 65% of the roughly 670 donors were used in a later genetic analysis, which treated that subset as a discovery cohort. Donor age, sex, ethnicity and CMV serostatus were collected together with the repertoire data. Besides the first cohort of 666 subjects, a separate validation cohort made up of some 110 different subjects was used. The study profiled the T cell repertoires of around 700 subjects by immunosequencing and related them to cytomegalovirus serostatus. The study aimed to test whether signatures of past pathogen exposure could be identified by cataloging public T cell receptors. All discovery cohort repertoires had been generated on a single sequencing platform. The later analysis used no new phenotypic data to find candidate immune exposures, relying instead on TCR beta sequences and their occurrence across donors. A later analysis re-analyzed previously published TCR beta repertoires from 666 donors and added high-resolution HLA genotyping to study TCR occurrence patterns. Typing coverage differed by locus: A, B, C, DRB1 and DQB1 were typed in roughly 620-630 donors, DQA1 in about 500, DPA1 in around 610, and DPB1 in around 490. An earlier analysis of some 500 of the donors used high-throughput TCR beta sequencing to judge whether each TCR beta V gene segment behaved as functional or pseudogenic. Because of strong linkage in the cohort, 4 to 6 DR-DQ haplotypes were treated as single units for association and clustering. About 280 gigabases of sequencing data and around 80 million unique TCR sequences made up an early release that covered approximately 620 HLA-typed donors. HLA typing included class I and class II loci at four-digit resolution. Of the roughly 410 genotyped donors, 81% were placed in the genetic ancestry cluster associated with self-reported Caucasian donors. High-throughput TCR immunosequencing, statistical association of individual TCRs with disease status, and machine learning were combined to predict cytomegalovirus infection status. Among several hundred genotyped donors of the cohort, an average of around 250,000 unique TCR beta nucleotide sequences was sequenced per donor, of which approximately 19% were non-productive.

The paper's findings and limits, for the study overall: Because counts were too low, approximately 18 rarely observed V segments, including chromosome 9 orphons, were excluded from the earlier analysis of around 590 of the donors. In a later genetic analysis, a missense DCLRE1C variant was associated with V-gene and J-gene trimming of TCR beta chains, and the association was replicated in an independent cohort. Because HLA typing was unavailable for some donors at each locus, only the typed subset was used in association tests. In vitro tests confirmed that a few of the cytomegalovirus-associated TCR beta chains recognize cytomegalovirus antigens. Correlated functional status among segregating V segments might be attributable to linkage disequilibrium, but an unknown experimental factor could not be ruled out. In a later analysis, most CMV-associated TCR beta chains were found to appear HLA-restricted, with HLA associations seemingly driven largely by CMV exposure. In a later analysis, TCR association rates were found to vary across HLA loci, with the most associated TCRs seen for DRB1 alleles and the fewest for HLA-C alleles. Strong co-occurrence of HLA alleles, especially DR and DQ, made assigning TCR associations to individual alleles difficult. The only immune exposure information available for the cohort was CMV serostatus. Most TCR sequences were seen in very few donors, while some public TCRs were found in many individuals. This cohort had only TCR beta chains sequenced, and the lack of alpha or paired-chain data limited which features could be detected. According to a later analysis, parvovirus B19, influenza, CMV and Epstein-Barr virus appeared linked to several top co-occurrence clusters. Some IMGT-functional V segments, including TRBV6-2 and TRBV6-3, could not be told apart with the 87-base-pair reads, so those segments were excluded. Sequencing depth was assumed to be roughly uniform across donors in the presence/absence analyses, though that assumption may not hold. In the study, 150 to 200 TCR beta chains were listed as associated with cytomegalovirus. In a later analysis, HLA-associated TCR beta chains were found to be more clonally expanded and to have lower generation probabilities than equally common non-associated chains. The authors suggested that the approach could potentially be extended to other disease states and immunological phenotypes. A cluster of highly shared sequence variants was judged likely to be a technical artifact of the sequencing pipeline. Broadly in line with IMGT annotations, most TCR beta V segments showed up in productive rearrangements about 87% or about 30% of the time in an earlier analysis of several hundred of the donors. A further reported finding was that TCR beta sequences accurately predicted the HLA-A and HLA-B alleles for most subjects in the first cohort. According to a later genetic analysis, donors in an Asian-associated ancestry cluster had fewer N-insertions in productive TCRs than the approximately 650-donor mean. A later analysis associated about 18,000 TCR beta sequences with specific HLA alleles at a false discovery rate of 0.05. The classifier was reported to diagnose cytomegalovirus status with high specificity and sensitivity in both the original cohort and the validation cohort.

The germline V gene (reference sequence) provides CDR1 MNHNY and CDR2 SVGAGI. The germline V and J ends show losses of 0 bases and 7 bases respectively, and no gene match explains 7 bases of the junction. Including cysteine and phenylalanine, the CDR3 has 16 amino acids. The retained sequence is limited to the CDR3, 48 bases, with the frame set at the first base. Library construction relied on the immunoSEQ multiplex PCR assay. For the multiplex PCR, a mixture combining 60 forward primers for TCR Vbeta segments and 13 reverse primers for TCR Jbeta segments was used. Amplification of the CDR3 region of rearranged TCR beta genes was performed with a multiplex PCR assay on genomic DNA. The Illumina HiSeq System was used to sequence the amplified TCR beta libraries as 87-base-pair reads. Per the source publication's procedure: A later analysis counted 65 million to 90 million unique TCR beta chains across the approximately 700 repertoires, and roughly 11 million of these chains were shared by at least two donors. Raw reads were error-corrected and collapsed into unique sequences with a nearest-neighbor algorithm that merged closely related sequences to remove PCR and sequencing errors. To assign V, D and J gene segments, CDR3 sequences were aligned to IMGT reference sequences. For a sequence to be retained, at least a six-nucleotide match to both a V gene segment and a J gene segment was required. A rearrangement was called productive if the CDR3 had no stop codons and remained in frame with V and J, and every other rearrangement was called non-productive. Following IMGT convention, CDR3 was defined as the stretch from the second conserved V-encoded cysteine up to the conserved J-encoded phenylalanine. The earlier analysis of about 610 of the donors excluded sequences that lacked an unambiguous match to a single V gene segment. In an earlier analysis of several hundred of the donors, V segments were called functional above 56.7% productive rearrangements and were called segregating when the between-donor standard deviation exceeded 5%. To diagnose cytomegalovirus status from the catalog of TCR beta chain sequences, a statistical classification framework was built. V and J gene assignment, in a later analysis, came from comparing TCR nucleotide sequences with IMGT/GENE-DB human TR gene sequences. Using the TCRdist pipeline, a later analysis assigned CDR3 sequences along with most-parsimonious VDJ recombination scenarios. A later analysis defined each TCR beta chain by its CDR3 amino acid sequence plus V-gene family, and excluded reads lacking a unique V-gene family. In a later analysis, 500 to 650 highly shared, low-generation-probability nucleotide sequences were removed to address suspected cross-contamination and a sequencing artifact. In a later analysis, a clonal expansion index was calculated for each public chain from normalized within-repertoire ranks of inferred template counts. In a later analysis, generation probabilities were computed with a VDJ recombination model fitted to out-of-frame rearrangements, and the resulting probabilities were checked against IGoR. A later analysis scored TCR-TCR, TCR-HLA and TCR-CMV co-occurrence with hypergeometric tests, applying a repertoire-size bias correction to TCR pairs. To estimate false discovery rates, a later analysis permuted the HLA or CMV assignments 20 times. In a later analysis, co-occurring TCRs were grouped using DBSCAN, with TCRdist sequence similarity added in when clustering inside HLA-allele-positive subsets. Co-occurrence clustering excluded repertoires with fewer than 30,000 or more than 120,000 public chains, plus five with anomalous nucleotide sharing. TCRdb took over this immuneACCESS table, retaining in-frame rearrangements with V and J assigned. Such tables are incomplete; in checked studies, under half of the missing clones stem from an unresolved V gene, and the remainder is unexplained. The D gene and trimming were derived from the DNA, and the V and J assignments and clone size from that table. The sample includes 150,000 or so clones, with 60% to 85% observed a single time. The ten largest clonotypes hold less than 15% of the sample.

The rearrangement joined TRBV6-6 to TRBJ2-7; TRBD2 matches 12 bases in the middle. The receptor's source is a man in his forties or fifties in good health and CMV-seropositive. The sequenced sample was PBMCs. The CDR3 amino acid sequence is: CASSYSTSGRGREQYF. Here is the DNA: TGTGCCAGCAGTTACTCGACTAGCGGGAGAGGGAGGGAGCAGTACTTC.